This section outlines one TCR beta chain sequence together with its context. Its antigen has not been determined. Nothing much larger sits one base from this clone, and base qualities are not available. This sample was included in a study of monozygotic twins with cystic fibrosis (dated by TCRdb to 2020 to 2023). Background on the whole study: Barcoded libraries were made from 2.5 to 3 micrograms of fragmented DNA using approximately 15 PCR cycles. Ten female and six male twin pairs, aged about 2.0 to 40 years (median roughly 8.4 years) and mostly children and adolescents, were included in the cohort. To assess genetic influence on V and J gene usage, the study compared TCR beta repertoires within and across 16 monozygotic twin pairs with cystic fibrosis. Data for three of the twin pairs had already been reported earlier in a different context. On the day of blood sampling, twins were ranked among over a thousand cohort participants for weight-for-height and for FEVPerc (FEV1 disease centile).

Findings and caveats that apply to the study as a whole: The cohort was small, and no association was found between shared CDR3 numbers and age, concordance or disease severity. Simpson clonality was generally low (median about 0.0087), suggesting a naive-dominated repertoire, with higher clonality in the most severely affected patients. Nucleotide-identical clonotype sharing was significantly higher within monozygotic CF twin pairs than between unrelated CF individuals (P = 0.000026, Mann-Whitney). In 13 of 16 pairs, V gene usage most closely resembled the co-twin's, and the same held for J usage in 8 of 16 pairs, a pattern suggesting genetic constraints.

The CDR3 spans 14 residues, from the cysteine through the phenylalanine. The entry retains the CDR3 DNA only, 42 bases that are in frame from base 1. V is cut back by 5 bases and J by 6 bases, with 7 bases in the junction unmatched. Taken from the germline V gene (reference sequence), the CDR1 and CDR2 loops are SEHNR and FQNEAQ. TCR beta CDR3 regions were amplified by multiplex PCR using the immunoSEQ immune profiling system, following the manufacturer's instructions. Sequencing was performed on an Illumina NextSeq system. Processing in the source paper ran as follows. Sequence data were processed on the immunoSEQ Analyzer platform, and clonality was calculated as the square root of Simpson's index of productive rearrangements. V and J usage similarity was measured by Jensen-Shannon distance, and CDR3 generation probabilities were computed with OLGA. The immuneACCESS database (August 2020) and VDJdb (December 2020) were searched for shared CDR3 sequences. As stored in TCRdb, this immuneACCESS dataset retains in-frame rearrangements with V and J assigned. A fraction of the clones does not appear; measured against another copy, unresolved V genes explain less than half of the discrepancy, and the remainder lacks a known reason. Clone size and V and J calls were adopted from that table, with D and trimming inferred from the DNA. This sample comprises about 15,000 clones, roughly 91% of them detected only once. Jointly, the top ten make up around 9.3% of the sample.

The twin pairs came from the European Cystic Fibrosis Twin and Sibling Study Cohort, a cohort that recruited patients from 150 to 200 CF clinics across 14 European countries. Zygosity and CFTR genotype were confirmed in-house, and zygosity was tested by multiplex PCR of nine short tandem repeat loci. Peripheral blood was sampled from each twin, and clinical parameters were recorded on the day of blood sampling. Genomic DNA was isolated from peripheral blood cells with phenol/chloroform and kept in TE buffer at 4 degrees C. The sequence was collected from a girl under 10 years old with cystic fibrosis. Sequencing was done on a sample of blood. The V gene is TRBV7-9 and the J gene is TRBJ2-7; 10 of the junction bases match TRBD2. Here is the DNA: TGTGCCAGCAGCCCCGGGACTAGCGCTGGCGAGCAGTACTTC. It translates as CASSPGTSAGEQYF.